The clone carrying this T cell receptor beta chain occurred once. The data belong to a study of T cells in localized non-small cell lung cancer. Clones were read by immunoSEQ multiplex PCR, and TCRdb kept only the in-frame ones, dropping some. The repertoire holds 30,000 to 45,000 clones, around 88% seen once, with less than 8.5% in the top ten. Trimming removed 1 base at V and 1 base at J, with 10 bases between. Germline-derived CDR1 and CDR2 are MGHRA and YSYEKL. The CDR3 totals 15 residues. The specimen comprised peripheral blood, sampled before any cancer treatment. This rearrangement joins TRBV4-1 to TRBJ1-1, with unresolved D. The sequence came from a woman aged 35-70 years with stage I lung adenocarcinoma. CDR3 residues: CASSQGIQENTEAFF. In DNA, the CDR3 is TGCGCCAGCAGCCAAGGAATCCAGGAGAACACTGAAGCTTTCTTT.